This passage covers 15 T cell receptor beta chains from one sample sequenced in a study of cytotoxic CD8 clonotypes in ibrutinib-treated CLL. Profiling relied on immunoSEQ multiplex PCR, and the TCRdb table lists in-frame clones only, not all of them. This table holds some 10,000 clones, 75% to 85% found once. Sequences were derived from PBMCs, sampled at disease progression, from a patient treated with ibrutinib. These receptor sequences come from a human donor with chronic lymphocytic leukemia.

The chain uses TRBV14 and TRBJ1-4; 7 bases align to TRBD1. Germline lookup yields CDR1 SGHDN and CDR2 FVKESK. V was pared by 5 bases and J by 4 bases, with 10 bases of the junction left unmatched. CDR3 size: 16 residues. The CDR3 nucleotides are TGTGCCAGCAGCGATAGGCACAGGGGTCATAATGAAAAACTGTTTTTT. It yields the protein CASSDRHRGHNEKLFF.

The CDR3 spells CAISPDASYGYTF. The CDR3 bases are TGTGCCATTTCCCCGGACGCTTCCTATGGCTACACCTTC. The chain employs TRBV10-3 and TRBJ1-2; D unclear. The V gene's germline CDR1 is ENHRY and CDR2 SYGVKD. Trimming took off 9 bases at V and 4 bases at J, with 15 bases between the two ends. CDR3 length: 13 amino acids.

The rearrangement joins TRBV27 to TRBJ1-5, with TRBD1 identical over 8 bases. This CDR3 comprises 16 residues. Germline trimming cut 6 bases from V and 6 bases from J; bases unmatched to any gene: 13. Germline lookup yields CDR1 MNHEY and CDR2 SMNVEV (reference sequence). The CDR3 DNA is TGTGCCAGCAGCCATAGACAGGGGAGTCTCAGTCAGCCCCAGCATTTT. It is translated as CASSHRQGSLSQPQHF.

V is TRBV4-2 and J is TRBJ2-2; tentatively, D is TRBD2 (7 bases). Trimming stripped 3 bases from V and 3 bases from J, with 11 bases between. Germline V lookup: CDR1 LGHNA, CDR2 YNFKEQ. This CDR3 contains 15 residues. In DNA form, the CDR3 reads TGTGCCAGCAGCCAGGGGGGGGCGTACACCGGGGAGCTGTTTTTT. Its translation is CASSQGGAYTGELFF.

V and J are TRBV19 and TRBJ2-7; TRBD2 is a possible D gene (6 bases). The CDR3 has 13 residues. Germline V gene sequence: CDR1 LNHDA, CDR2 SQIVND (reference sequence). Trimming removed 4 bases at V and 3 bases at J, with 10 bases between. The CDR3 protein is CASSRGLVYEQYF. DNA for the CDR3: TGTGCCAGTAGTAGGGGACTTGTCTACGAGCAGTACTTC.

A single count supports this clone. V usage is TRBV4-1 and J usage is TRBJ2-2; D may be TRBD1 (5 bases). This CDR3 is built from 16 residues. Trimming shortened V by 1 base and J by 1 base, and 10 bases separated the two germline ends. CDR1 and CDR2 (germline): MGHRA, YSYEKL. CDR3 in amino acids: CASSQARTGNTGELFF. The CDR3 DNA follows: TGCGCCAGCAGCCAAGCTCGAACAGGGAACACCGGGGAGCTGTTTTTT.

V usage is TRBV4-2 and J usage is TRBJ1-4; tentatively, D is TRBD1 (5 bases). The germline CDR1 and CDR2 sequences are LGHNA and YNFKEQ. The CDR3 is made up of 16 amino acids. V gave up 0 bases and J gave up 4 bases, with 12 bases separating them. The CDR3 DNA reads TGTGCCAGCAGCCAAGATGGGAGTGGGGGTAATGAAAAACTGTTTTTT. The encoded protein is CASSQDGSGGNEKLFF.

The CDR3 region is CASSLSFGGSGNTIYF. The DNA for the CDR3 is TGTGCCAGCAGCTTATCTTTTGGGGGCTCTGGAAACACCATATATTTT. V gene TRBV7-2 combines with J gene TRBJ1-3; D might be TRBD1 (5 bases). The CDR3 is 16 amino acids. The germline V gene has CDR1 SGHTA and CDR2 FQGNSA. With 2 bases removed from V and 0 bases from J, the gap between germline ends came to 11 bases.

The CDR3 coding sequence is TGTGCCAGCAGTTACCCGCTGGGAAATGAGCAGTTCTTC. The encoded protein is CASSYPLGNEQFF. The gene calls are TRBV6-6 and TRBJ2-1; D not resolved. The germline gives CDR1 MNHNY, CDR2 SVGAGI (reference sequence). V was pared by 2 bases and J by 7 bases, with 9 bases between. This CDR3 is 13 amino acids long.

V is TRBV19 and J is TRBJ2-7; D possibly matches TRBD1 or TRBD2 (6 bases each). Germline CDR1 and CDR2: LNHDA and SQIVND (reference sequence). The V and J ends lost 6 bases and 3 bases respectively, with 18 bases between them. The CDR3 contains 15 residues. CDR3: CASSDGPGAHYEQYF. The DNA for the CDR3 is TGTGCCAGTAGCGATGGCCCGGGGGCGCACTACGAGCAGTACTTC.

This rearrangement joins TRBV7-2 to TRBJ2-4; possible D gene TRBD2, 5 bases. Trimming stripped 6 bases from V and 0 bases from J, with 15 bases between. Germline lookup yields CDR1 SGHTA and CDR2 FQGNSA. The CDR3 is 16 residues long. CDR3 protein: CASSFSDRVAKNIQYF. The CDR3, as DNA: TGTGCCAGCAGTTTTAGCGACCGAGTAGCCAAAAACATTCAGTACTTC.

Only a few counts were recorded for this clone. The rearrangement uses TRBV5-1 and TRBJ2-2; D is possibly TRBD2 (5 bases). The V gene's germline CDR1 is SGHRS and CDR2 YFSETQ. With 5 bases removed from V and 5 bases from J, the gap between germline ends came to 10 bases. The CDR3 has 13 amino acids. The CDR3 DNA follows: TGCGCCAGCAGTCGGGGTTCGACCGGGGAGCTGTTTTTT. Protein: CASSRGSTGELFF.

V usage is TRBV7-8 and J usage is TRBJ2-3, with 12 bases that match TRBD2. Germline CDR1 is SGHVS and CDR2 is FQNEAQ. Unmatched junction bases numbered 13, after V lost 11 bases and J lost 1 base. CDR3 size: 17 residues. The CDR3 reads CASSLAGGLTGTDTQYF. The CDR3 nucleotides are TGTGCCTCAAGCCTAGCGGGAGGGCTTACGGGCACAGATACGCAGTATTTT.

This clone was picked up a small number of times. The chain is built from TRBV30 and TRBJ2-7; the match to TRBD1 covers 9 bases. Germline V gene sequence: CDR1 GTSNPN, CDR2 SVGIG (reference sequence). V lost 5 bases and J lost 2; bases outside the gene matches: 10. The CDR3 is 15 amino acids. CDR3 DNA sequence: TGTGCCTGGGGGCCTACAGGGGGCCGGGCCTACGAGCAGTACTTC. This encodes CAWGPTGGRAYEQYF. The variable domain in full, with the rest retrieved from reference TRBV30 and TRBJ2-7, is SQTIHQWPATLVQPVGSPLSLECTVEGTSNPNLYWYRQAAGRGLQLLFYSVGIGQISSEVPQNLSASRPQDRQFILSSKKLLLSDSGFYLCAWGPTGGRAYEQYFGPGTRLTVT.

This chain connects TRBV7-9 to TRBJ2-1; the D gene could be TRBD1 or TRBD2 (5 bases each). The ends were cut back, 4 bases at V and 6 bases at J, with 16 bases in the middle. Germline assignment: CDR1 SEHNR and CDR2 FQNEAQ (reference sequence). This CDR3 spans 15 amino acids. DNA for the CDR3: TGTGCCAGCAGCTCCTTTGAAGGGGCGGGCAATGAGCAGTTCTTC. It yields the protein CASSSFEGAGNEQFF.